The source of this T cell receptor (beta chain) is a study of a mutant IDH1 vaccine in newly diagnosed glioma. The time point was: week 47, end of study. Every vaccination contained 300 ug of the mutant IDH1 20-mer peptide and was paired with topical imiquimod. On this clone itself: Antigen specificity is unknown.

With 0 bases clipped from V and 2 bases from J, the junction kept 7 bases outside the gene matches. The CDR3 is made up of 18 amino acids. Germline V lookup: CDR1 SGDLS, CDR2 YYNGEE. Sequencing was performed with immunoSEQ multiplex PCR; in TCRdb, only in-frame clones are kept and a portion is missing. The sample has about 54,000 clones, 75% to 90% seen once. The clonotype was recovered from a woman in her 50s with glioma. V and J are TRBV9 and TRBJ2-5; TRBD2 matches 13 bases. The sample in question was PBMCs, obtained from a glioma patient whose treatment included an IDH1 peptide vaccine. This CDR3 is CASSVGLAGGSTQETQYF. The CDR3 DNA reads TGTGCCAGCAGCGTAGGACTAGCGGGGGGCTCCACTCAAGAGACCCAGTACTTC.